Shown below are 27 T cell receptor beta chains from a single sample sequenced in a study of cytomegalovirus exposure and HLA in healthy donors. Repertoires were generated with immunoSEQ multiplex PCR, while TCRdb's copy carries only in-frame clones and drops some. The sample includes roughly 280,000 clones, 65% to 90% of them seen just once. The sequencing input was PBMCs. The receptor source for this set is a woman between 18 and 29 years old in good health and CMV-seronegative.

The chain links TRBV28 to TRBJ2-7; D may be TRBD1 (5 bases). V lost 6 bases to trimming and J lost 2 bases, with 5 bases between them. Germline V CDR1 and CDR2: MDHEN, SYDVKM. This CDR3 is 11 amino acids long. The CDR3 nucleotides read TGTGCCAGCAGGGACACCTACGAGCAGTACTTC. Its protein product is CASRDTYEQYF.

The chain couples TRBV6-1 to TRBJ2-5, with D unresolved. Germline-derived CDR1 and CDR2 are MNHNS and SASEGT. The ends were cut back, 7 bases at V and 1 base at J, with 13 bases in the middle. The CDR3 spans 14 residues. CDR3 in DNA: TGTGCCAGCAAATCCCAAGAGTTCCAAGAGACCCAGTACTTC. Translation: CASKSQEFQETQYF.

The chain couples TRBV12-5 to TRBJ2-1, with TRBD1 identical over 9 bases. V lost 0 bases and J lost 7; bases outside the gene matches: 7. Germline V gives CDR1 LGHNT, CDR2 FRNRAP. The CDR3 sequence is 16 residues long. The CDR3 DNA sequence: TGTGCTAGTGGTTTGGTAGTGGGACAGGGAAGGAATGAGCAGTTCTTC. Amino acid sequence: CASGLVVGQGRNEQFF.

Points on this clone: In the same sample, other DNA sequences code for this CDR3. Here the CDR3 DNA reads TGCAGCGTTGCCGGGAGCTCCTACGAGCAGTACTTC. It yields the protein CSVAGSSYEQYF. The V call is TRBV29-1, the J call TRBJ2-7, with TRBD2 as a possible D gene (6 bases). Trimming cost V 4 bases and J 0 bases, with 7 bases left between them. Germline V CDR1 and CDR2: SQVTM, ANQGSEA. The CDR3 covers 12 residues.

The genes are TRBV20-1 and TRBJ2-5; D gene unclear. From germline, CDR1 is DFQATT and CDR2 SNEGSKA (reference sequence). V lost 6 bases, J lost 2 bases, and 4 bases lay in between. This CDR3 has 10 residues. The CDR3 nucleotides are TGCAGTGCCCGGCAAGAGACCCAGTACTTC. It translates to CSARQETQYF.

The V call is TRBV4-3, the J call TRBJ1-2; 8 bases align to TRBD1. The CDR3 length is 16 residues. Germline V gene lookup returns CDR1 LGHNA and CDR2 YSLEER. With V trimmed by 2 bases and J by 7 bases, 12 bases remained unmatched. The CDR3 sequence is CASSQIGTGRPAGYTF. In nucleotides, the CDR3 is TGCGCCAGCAGCCAAATTGGGACAGGCCGTCCTGCTGGCTACACCTTC.

The CDR3 is CASSLGSTSTDTQYF. In nucleotides, the CDR3 is TGTGCCAGCAGCTTGGGGTCTACTAGCACAGATACGCAGTATTTT. The chain recombines TRBV5-6 with TRBJ2-3, with no clear D. Looked up from germline, CDR1 is SGHDT and CDR2 is YYEEEE. V was shortened by 0 bases and J by 0 bases, with 8 bases between the two germline ends. This CDR3 is built from 15 residues.

V gene TRBV5-4 combines with J gene TRBJ2-7; a weak D match, TRBD2 (6 bases). Germline loops: CDR1 SGHNT, CDR2 YYREEE (reference sequence). Trimming removed 2 bases at V and 1 base at J, with 13 bases between. CDR3 length: 15 residues. CDR3 DNA sequence: TGTGCCAGCAGCTTAGGCGGGGCCCGATCCTACGAGCAGTACTTC. Amino acids: CASSLGGARSYEQYF.

This chain links TRBV11-3 with TRBJ2-7; TRBD2 matches at 7 bases. The ends lost 2 bases at V and 9 bases at J; junction bases unmatched: 16. The CDR3 is 16 residues long. Per germline, CDR1 SGHNT and CDR2 YENEEA. The CDR3 DNA reads as TGTGCCAGCAGCTTAACCTATTCTAGCGGCTCGAGGGCGCAGTACTTC. This codes for CASSLTYSSGSRAQYF.

V and J are TRBV10-3 and TRBJ2-1; TRBD2 aligns across 8 bases. Germline V CDR1 and CDR2: ENHRY, SYGVKD. V was pared by 7 bases and J by 10 bases, with 6 bases of the junction left unmatched. CDR3 length: 12 residues. The CDR3 spells CAITREGEEQFF. CDR3 sequence (DNA): TGTGCCATCACCCGGGAGGGTGAAGAGCAGTTCTTC.

The table lists this clone with a few counts. The genes are TRBV2 and TRBJ2-2, with 7 positions matching TRBD1. CDR3 length equals 14 residues. After removal of 6 bases from V and 1 base from J, the junction contained 2 bases not matched to a gene. Germline CDR1 is SNHLY and CDR2 is FYNNEI. The CDR3 loop reads CASRGTVNTGELFF. The CDR3, as DNA: TGTGCCAGCAGGGGGACAGTGAACACCGGGGAGCTGTTTTTT.

V and J are TRBV19 and TRBJ1-2; 9 bases are shared with TRBD1. Per germline, CDR1 LNHDA and CDR2 SQIVND (reference sequence). This CDR3 is 14 amino acids long. Losses at the gene ends were 9 bases for V and 3 bases for J; bases not matched to a gene: 8. Written as DNA, the CDR3 is TGTGCCAGCGCCGGGACAGGGCTTGACTATGGCTACACCTTC. This codes for CASAGTGLDYGYTF.

This rearrangement joins TRBV6-1 to TRBJ1-1; D gene unclear. This CDR3 is built from 19 residues. Trimming removed 4 bases at V and 0 bases at J, with 24 bases between. Per germline, CDR1 MNHNS and CDR2 SASEGT. The CDR3 nucleotides are TGTGCCAGCAGTGTCCGTGACAAGCTTTATTTCGTCATGAACACTGAAGCTTTCTTT. Its translation is CASSVRDKLYFVMNTEAFF.

The rearrangement uses TRBV27 and TRBJ2-1, with 7 bases that match TRBD2. This CDR3 has 14 residues. CDR1 MNHEY and CDR2 SMNVEV come from the germline V gene (reference sequence). V shed 6 bases and J 7 bases; nucleotides not matched to a gene: 9. DNA for the CDR3: TGTGCCAGCAGCTGGGGAGGGCCAGGGAATGAGCAGTTCTTC. Translation gives CASSWGGPGNEQFF.

The sample holds one count of this clone. The rearrangement joins TRBV4-1 to TRBJ1-2, with D perhaps matching TRBD1 (6 bases). V gave up 0 bases and J gave up 8 bases, with 16 bases separating them. The CDR3 has 15 amino acids. The germline V gene has CDR1 MGHRA and CDR2 YSYEKL. The CDR3 reads CASSQDGRGARGYTF. CDR3 nucleotides: TGCGCCAGCAGCCAAGATGGGAGGGGGGCGAGGGGCTACACCTTC.

The chain combines TRBV6-5 with TRBJ1-2; no clear D. Germline-derived CDR1 and CDR2 are MNHEY and SVGAGI. The CDR3 contains 14 residues. Trimming left V 2 bases short and J 2 bases short, with 9 bases between. The DNA for the CDR3 is TGTGCCAGCAGTTACGGGAGGCAGAACTATGGCTACACCTTC. Translated, it gives CASSYGRQNYGYTF.

The chain has TRBV10-1 and TRBJ2-2; D may be TRBD1 (6 bases). Trimming pared 5 bases from V and 2 bases from J, leaving 15 bases between. The CDR3 totals 16 residues. Per germline, CDR1 WNHNN and CDR2 SYGVQD (reference sequence). As DNA, the CDR3 is TGCGCCAGCAGTACCGGGACAACACATAACACCGGGGAGCTGTTTTTT. It codes for CASSTGTTHNTGELFF.

V usage is TRBV9 and J usage is TRBJ2-2; 7 bases line up with TRBD1. Per germline, CDR1 SGDLS and CDR2 YYNGEE. Trimming took 5 bases from V and 5 from J; bases not matched to a gene: 9. The CDR3 is 15 residues long. The CDR3 nucleotides read TGTGCCAGCAGTGCCGCAGGGGGATTAACCGGGGAGCTGTTTTTT. This gives the protein CASSAAGGLTGELFF. Supplemented by reference TRBV9 and TRBJ2-2, the full variable domain reads DSGVTQTPKHLITATGQRVTLRCSPRSGDLSVYWYQQSLDQGLQFLIQYYNGEERAKGNILERFSAQQFPDLHSELNLSSLELGDSALYFCASSAAGGLTGELFFGEGSRLTVL.

The V and J genes are TRBV9 and TRBJ2-5; TRBD2 matches 13 bases. The V gene end was trimmed by 3 bases and the J gene end by 5 bases; junction bases not matched to a gene: 7. The germline V gene encodes CDR1 SGDLS and CDR2 YYNGEE. The CDR3 is 16 amino acids. CDR3 sequence: CASSATSGRAGETQYF. CDR3 bases: TGTGCCAGCAGCGCAACTAGCGGGAGGGCCGGCGAGACCCAGTACTTC.

The chain links TRBV7-6 to TRBJ2-5; 9 bases are shared with TRBD1. The V gene end was trimmed by 3 bases and the J gene end by 9 bases; junction bases not matched to a gene: 5. CDR3 length: 13 amino acids. Looked up from germline, CDR1 is SGHVS and CDR2 is FNYEAQ. The CDR3 region has the DNA TGTGCCAGCAGCTTGGGACAGGGCTGGGCCCAGTACTTC. Translation: CASSLGQGWAQYF.

V usage is TRBV30 and J usage is TRBJ2-3; 12 positions match TRBD2. CDR1 is GTSNPN, CDR2 SVGIG, per germline (reference sequence). Trimming at V came to 5 bases and at J to 6 bases, leaving 0 bases not matched to a gene. This CDR3 is built from 12 residues. The CDR3 is CAWGLAGDTQYF. CDR3 nucleotides: TGTGCCTGGGGACTAGCGGGGGATACGCAGTATTTT. Combining the CDR3 with reference TRBV30 and TRBJ2-3 gives the whole variable domain SQTIHQWPATLVQPVGSPLSLECTVEGTSNPNLYWYRQAAGRGLQLLFYSVGIGQISSEVPQNLSASRPQDRQFILSSKKLLLSDSGFYLCAWGLAGDTQYFGPGTRLTVL.

V and J are TRBV2 and TRBJ2-7; maybe TRBD2 (5 bases). CDR1 and CDR2 from the germline V gene are SNHLY and FYNNEI. V was pared by 4 bases and J by 5 bases, with 9 bases between. The length of the CDR3 is 12 residues. The CDR3 DNA reads as TGTGCCAGCAGTGGAGACTATAACGAGCAGTACTTC. Translating it yields CASSGDYNEQYF. The variable domain in full, completed from reference TRBV2 and TRBJ2-7, reads EPEVTQTPSHQVTQMGQEVILRCVPISNHLYFYWYRQILGQKVEFLVSFYNNEISEKSEIFDDQFSVERPDGSNFTLKIRSTKLEDSAMYFCASSGDYNEQYFGPGTRLTVT.

The V and J genes are TRBV27 and TRBJ2-2, with 8 bases identical to TRBD2. CDR3 size: 15 residues. V dropped 4 bases and J dropped 5; count of bases not matched to a gene: 6. Germline CDR1 reads MNHEY; CDR2 reads SMNVEV (reference sequence). As DNA, the CDR3 is TGTGCCAGCAGTTCAGGGACTAGTCTTACCGGGGAGCTGTTTTTT. Translation gives CASSSGTSLTGELFF.

This clone appeared a few times. This rearrangement joins TRBV2 to TRBJ1-2, with D uncertain. The germline V gene encodes CDR1 SNHLY and CDR2 FYNNEI. V was trimmed by 4 bases and J by 6 bases, leaving 15 bases between them. This CDR3 spans 14 amino acids. The CDR3 sequence is CASSGRNLRDGYTF. CDR3 DNA sequence: TGTGCCAGCAGTGGGCGGAACCTCCGAGATGGCTACACCTTC. The whole variable domain, remainder taken from reference TRBV2 and TRBJ1-2, is EPEVTQTPSHQVTQMGQEVILRCVPISNHLYFYWYRQILGQKVEFLVSFYNNEISEKSEIFDDQFSVERPDGSNFTLKIRSTKLEDSAMYFCASSGRNLRDGYTFGSGTRLTVV.

A single count supports this clone. The V and J genes are TRBV30 and TRBJ1-5, with 10 positions matching TRBD1. The germline V gene has CDR1 GTSNPN and CDR2 SVGIG (reference sequence). This CDR3 comprises 15 residues. Trimming cost V 2 bases and J 5 bases; bases outside gene matches: 6. CDR3 in amino acids: CAWSYRDRGYQPQHF. CDR3 DNA sequence: TGTGCCTGGAGTTACCGGGACAGGGGTTATCAGCCCCAGCATTTT.

V is TRBV19 and J is TRBJ2-7; D gene uncertain. The germline V gene encodes CDR1 LNHDA and CDR2 SQIVND (reference sequence). The V end was cut by 6 bases, the J end by 2 bases, with 14 bases between. CDR3 size: 14 residues. CDR3 in amino acids: CASSWAPGAYEQYF. The CDR3 DNA sequence: TGTGCCAGTAGCTGGGCTCCAGGCGCCTACGAGCAGTACTTC.

The genes are TRBV11-3 and TRBJ1-1, with TRBD1 identical over 7 bases. The CDR3 totals 15 residues. Trimming removed 5 bases from V and 5 bases from J; junction bases left unmatched: 11. Germline assignment: CDR1 SGHNT and CDR2 YENEEA. CDR3 region: CASSPPTGVDTEAFF. The CDR3 coding sequence is TGTGCCAGCAGCCCCCCCACAGGGGTTGATACTGAAGCTTTCTTT.